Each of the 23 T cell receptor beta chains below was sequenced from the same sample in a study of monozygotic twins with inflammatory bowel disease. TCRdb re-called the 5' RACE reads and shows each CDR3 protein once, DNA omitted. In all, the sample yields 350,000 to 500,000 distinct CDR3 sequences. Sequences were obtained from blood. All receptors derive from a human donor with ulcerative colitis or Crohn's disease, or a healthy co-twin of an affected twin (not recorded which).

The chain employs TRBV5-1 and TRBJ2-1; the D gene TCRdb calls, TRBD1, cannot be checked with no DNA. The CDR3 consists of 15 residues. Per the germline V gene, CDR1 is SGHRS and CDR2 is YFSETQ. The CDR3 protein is CASSLGQGEYNEQFF.

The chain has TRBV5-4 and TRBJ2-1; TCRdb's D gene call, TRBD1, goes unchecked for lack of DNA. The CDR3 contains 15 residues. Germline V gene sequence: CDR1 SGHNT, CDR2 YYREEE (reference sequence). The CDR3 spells CASSLRDRGSDEQFF.

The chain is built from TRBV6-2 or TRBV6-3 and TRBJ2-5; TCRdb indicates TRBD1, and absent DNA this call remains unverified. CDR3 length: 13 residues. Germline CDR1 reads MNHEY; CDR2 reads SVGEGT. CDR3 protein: CASVTGYQDTQYF.

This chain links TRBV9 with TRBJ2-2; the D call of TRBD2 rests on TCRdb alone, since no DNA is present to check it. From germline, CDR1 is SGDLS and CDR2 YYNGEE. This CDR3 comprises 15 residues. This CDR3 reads CASSEGSVNTGELFF.

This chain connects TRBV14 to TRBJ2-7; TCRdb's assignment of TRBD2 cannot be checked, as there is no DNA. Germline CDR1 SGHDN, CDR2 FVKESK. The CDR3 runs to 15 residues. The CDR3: CASSQDRVRSYEQYF.

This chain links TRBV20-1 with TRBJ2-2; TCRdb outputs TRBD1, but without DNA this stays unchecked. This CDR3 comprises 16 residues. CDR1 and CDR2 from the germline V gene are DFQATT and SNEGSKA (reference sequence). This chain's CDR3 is CSAGRIGTSNTGELFF.

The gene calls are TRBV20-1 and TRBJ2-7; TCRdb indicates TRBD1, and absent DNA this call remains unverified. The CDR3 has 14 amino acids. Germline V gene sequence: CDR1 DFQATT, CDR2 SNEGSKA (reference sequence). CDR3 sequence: CSAEGTGTPYEQYF.

The chain's CDR3 is CATSSPTTGIGNVLTF. This chain joins TRBV15 and TRBJ2-6; the D call from TCRdb, TRBD1, cannot be confirmed without DNA. The germline CDR1 and CDR2 sequences are LNHNV and YYDKDF (reference sequence). This CDR3 is built from 16 residues.

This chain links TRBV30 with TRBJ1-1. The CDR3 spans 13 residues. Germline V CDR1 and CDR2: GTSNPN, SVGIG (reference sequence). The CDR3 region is CACTQDRNTEAFF.

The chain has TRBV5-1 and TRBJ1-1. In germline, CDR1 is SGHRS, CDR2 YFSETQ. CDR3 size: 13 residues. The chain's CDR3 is CASSWVDGTEAFF.

This chain's CDR3 is CASSLGVLGSQETQYF. The genes are TRBV5-1 and TRBJ2-5. The CDR3 loop spans 16 amino acids. Germline loops: CDR1 SGHRS, CDR2 YFSETQ.

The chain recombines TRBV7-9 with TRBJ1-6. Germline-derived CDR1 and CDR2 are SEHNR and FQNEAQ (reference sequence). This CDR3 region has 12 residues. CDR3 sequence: CASSFNNSPLHF. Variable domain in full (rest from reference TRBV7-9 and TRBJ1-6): DTGVSQNPRHKITKRGQNVTFRCDPISEHNRLYWYRQTLGQGPEFLTYFQNEAQLEKSRLLSDRFSAERPKGSFSTLEIQRTEQGDSAMYLCASSFNNSPLHFGNGTRLTVT.

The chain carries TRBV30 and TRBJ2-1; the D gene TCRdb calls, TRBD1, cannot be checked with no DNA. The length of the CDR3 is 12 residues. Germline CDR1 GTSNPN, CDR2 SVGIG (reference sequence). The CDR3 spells CAWRRGPGEQFF.

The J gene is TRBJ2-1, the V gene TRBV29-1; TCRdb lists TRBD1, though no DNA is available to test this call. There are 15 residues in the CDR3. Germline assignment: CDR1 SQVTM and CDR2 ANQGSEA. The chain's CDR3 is CSVETHPGSYNEQFF.

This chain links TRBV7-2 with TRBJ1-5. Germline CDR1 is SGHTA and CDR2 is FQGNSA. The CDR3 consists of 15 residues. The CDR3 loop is CASSLGDAGYQPQHF.

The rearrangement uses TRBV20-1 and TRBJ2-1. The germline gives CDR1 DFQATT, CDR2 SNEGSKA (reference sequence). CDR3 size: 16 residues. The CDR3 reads CSARDIRPQPRNEQFF.

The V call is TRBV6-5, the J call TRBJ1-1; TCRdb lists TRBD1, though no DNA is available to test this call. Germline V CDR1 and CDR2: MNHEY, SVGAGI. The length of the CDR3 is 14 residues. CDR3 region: CASSSGTGMPEAFF.

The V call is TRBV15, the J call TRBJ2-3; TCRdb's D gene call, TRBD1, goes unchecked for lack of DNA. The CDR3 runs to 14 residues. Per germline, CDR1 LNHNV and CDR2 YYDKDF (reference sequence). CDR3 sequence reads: CATRSGASTDTQYF.

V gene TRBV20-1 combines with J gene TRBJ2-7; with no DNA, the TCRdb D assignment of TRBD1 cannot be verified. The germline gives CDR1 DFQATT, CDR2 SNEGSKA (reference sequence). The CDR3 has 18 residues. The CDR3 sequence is CSARDLIRLGDPTYEQYF.

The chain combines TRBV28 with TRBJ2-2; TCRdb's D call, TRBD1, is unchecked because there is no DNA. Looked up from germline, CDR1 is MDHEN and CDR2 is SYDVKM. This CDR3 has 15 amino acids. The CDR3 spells CASRGGTGGTGELFF.

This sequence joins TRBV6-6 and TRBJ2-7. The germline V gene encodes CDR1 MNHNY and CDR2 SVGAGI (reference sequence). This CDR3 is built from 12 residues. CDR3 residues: CASSPTHYEQYF.

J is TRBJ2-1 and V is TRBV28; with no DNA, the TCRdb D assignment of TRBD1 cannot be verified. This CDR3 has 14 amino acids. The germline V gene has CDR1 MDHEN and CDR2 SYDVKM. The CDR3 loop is CASTLQGSYNEQFF.

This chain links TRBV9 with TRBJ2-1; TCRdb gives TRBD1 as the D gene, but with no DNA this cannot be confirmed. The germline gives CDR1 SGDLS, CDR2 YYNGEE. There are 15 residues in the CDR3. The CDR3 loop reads CASSAPGQEWGEQFF.